The entry below describes one T cell receptor (beta chain). The antigen this receptor binds is unknown. No much larger clone exists at a distance of one base, and base qualities are not known. This specimen belongs to a study of T cells in Graves' hyperthyroidism and ophthalmopathy (dated by TCRdb to the late 2010s). About the investigation overall: To identify TCR V-J signatures that set the groups apart, the researchers used a discovery cohort of more than 95 patients, made up of fewer than 50 with Graves' ophthalmopathy and 57 with stable Graves' hyperthyroidism. Prospective prediction of ophthalmopathy was tested in an independent validation cohort consisting of 18 to 20 hyperthyroidism patients and 15 or so patients who later progressed to ophthalmopathy. The 100 or so discovery patients were divided at random into training and test sets in a 7:3 ratio. In addition, the study compared T-cell repertoires in thyroid tissue and in blood from a handful of Graves' hyperthyroidism patients. After sampling, hyperthyroidism patients received methimazole starting at 30 mg daily, and ophthalmopathy patients received high-dose intravenous methylprednisolone. The paper reports TCR Vbeta CDR3 sequencing of over 120 peripheral blood samples: fewer than 50 ophthalmopathy, 70 to 85 hyperthyroidism and roughly 17 progressor patients.

The CDR3 numbers 13 residues from cysteine through phenylalanine. Only the CDR3 portion is preserved as DNA: 39 bases, with reading frame beginning at the first base. Reading the germline V gene gives CDR1 SGHTA and CDR2 FQGTGA. Trimmed from V: 5 bases; trimmed from J: 8 bases; junction bases lacking a gene match: 4. The paper as a whole reports these results and caveats: During validation, the model predicted progression to ophthalmopathy a median of roughly 7.1 months ahead of onset, with just under 71% sensitivity and about 72% specificity. Sample size was not statistically predetermined, and blinding of investigators to group allocation was not performed. A 13 V-J signature model separated ophthalmopathy from stable hyperthyroidism, with approximately 87% sensitivity and 81.08% specificity in cross-validation and 80%/75% in testing. Most expanded thyroid clonotypes (frequency above 0.001) were also found in blood, which suggests that blood repertoires may mirror thyroid immune responses.

Any patient with an uncontrolled infection, another autoimmune disease, pregnancy or lactation was excluded. Diagnoses were established on the basis of clinical symptoms, serum thyroxine and TRAb, thyroid ultrasound, and orbital computed tomography. Total RNA was extracted with Trizol reagent, and quality was checked on an Agilent 2100 Bioanalyzer. The TCR beta CDR3 regions were amplified from RNA transcripts. For the first round of RT-PCR on the TCR CDR3, the HTBI primer set was used together with the Qiagen OneStep RT-PCR kit. The libraries were constructed in a second round of multiplex PCR and then size-selected and purified. Paired-end sequencing of the libraries was performed with 100 bp reads on an Illumina HiSeq2000. On the study's bioinformatics: SOAPnuke was used to process the raw data, with reads discarded if the reads contained adapters or uncalled bases, had a mean Phred below 15, or lacked an exact constant-primer or identifier match. High-quality paired reads were merged with COPE v1.2.5, and unique nucleotide sequences were defined as clonotypes. MiTCR v1.1 was used to align clonotypes to the IMGT TRBV, TRBD and TRBJ reference segments. Only V-J combinations with frequency above 0.0001, covering about 99% of repertoires, were analysed. A TCS score was defined as the ratio of F50 (clonal expansion) to E x V (chaos), with BLOSUM62-based TCRdist applied between CDR3 peptides within each V-J. Welch's t-statistics and random forest reduced 514 V-J features to around 14, which were used in a naive Bayes classifier (R e1071). The Morisita-Horn index was used to measure how similar the thyroid and blood repertoires were. TCRdb reprocessed the public reads (quality trimming at Q25 with fastp, clone calling with MiXCR) and kept in-frame beta chains. Identical CDR3 proteins give one entry, which carries the most common genes and DNA. These V and J calls rely on TCRdb rather than the paper's analysis. Counted in this sample were over 500,000 distinct CDR3 sequences; approximately 49% of them appeared once. About 45% of the sample is taken by the ten largest.

The receptor was derived from an adult woman with Graves' disease, either hyperthyroidism or ophthalmopathy (not recorded which). The chain joins TRBV7-3 to TRBJ1-4, and TRBD1 matches 8 of the central bases. Sequencing used peripheral blood or thyroid tissue (not recorded which). The CDR3 reads as follows: CASSPGGREKLFF. The DNA reads TGTGCCAGCAGCCCAGGGGGCAGGGAAAAACTGTTTTTT.